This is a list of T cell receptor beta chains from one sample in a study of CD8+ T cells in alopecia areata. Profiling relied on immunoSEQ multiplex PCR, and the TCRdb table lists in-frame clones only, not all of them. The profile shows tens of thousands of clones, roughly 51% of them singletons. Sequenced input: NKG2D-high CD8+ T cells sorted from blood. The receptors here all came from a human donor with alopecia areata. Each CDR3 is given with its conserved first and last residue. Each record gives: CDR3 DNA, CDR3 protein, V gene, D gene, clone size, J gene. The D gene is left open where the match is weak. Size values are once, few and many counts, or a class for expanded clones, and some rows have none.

CDR3nt: TGTGCCTGGAGTGCCTGGGACATTAATGAAAAACTGTTTTTT
CDR3aa: CAWSAWDINEKLFF
v_gene: TRBV30
d_gene: .
abundance: once
j_gene: TRBJ1-4

CDR3nt: TGCAGCGGGGACGGATACAATGAGCAGTTCTTC
CDR3aa: CSGDGYNEQFF
v_gene: TRBV29-1
d_gene: .
abundance: few
j_gene: TRBJ2-1

CDR3nt: TGTGCCAGCGGGCCTGGTGGCGAAGAGACCCAGTACTTC
CDR3aa: CASGPGGEETQYF
v_gene: TRBV25-1
d_gene: .
abundance: .
j_gene: TRBJ2-5

CDR3nt: TGTGCCAGCAGCCTCCTCGGAGGAAGGCCCCAGCATTTT
CDR3aa: CASSLLGGRPQHF
v_gene: TRBV7-2
d_gene: .
abundance: .
j_gene: TRBJ1-5

CDR3nt: TGCAGCGTTGGCGGCACAGATACGCAGTATTTT
CDR3aa: CSVGGTDTQYF
v_gene: TRBV29-1
d_gene: .
abundance: few
j_gene: TRBJ2-3

CDR3nt: TGCGCCAGCAGCCCCGGGATCTCCTACGAGCAGTACTTC
CDR3aa: CASSPGISYEQYF
v_gene: TRBV5-1
d_gene: .
abundance: .
j_gene: TRBJ2-7

CDR3nt: TGTGCCAGCAGTCACGAAGGCACTGAAGCTTTCTTT
CDR3aa: CASSHEGTEAFF
v_gene: TRBV6-6
d_gene: .
abundance: .
j_gene: TRBJ1-1

CDR3nt: TGTGCCAGCAGCCAAGGGGTGGCGGGACAACATGGCTACACCTTC
CDR3aa: CASSQGVAGQHGYTF
v_gene: TRBV14
d_gene: .
abundance: few
j_gene: TRBJ1-2

CDR3nt: TGTGCCAGCAGTTCATTGGGACTAGCGGGAGTGTTTGAGCAGTTCTTC
CDR3aa: CASSSLGLAGVFEQFF
v_gene: TRBV27
d_gene: TRBD2
abundance: once
j_gene: TRBJ2-1

CDR3nt: TGCGCCAGCAGCTCCGGACCCCCGAGGGCTAACTATGGCTACACCTTC
CDR3aa: CASSSGPPRANYGYTF
v_gene: TRBV5-1
d_gene: .
abundance: .
j_gene: TRBJ1-2

CDR3nt: TGTGCCTGGAGTGCTGGGAACACTGAAGCTTTCTTT
CDR3aa: CAWSAGNTEAFF
v_gene: TRBV30
d_gene: .
abundance: .
j_gene: TRBJ1-1

CDR3nt: TGTGCCAGCAGTGGACAGGGGGCATTCTATGGCTACACCTTC
CDR3aa: CASSGQGAFYGYTF
v_gene: TRBV6-5
d_gene: TRBD1
abundance: .
j_gene: TRBJ1-2

CDR3nt: TGTGCCAGCAGCTTCAGGGGTTCGGGGACAGATACGCAGTATTTT
CDR3aa: CASSFRGSGTDTQYF
v_gene: TRBV28
d_gene: .
abundance: few
j_gene: TRBJ2-3

CDR3nt: TGTGCCAGCAGGGGGGACAGGACATTGAACACTGAAGCTTTCTTT
CDR3aa: CASRGDRTLNTEAFF
v_gene: TRBV2
d_gene: TRBD1
abundance: few
j_gene: TRBJ1-1

CDR3nt: TGTGCCAGCAGCCTGGAAGGGTCTCTGGGGACTGAGGCTTTCTTT
CDR3aa: CASSLEGSLGTEAFF
v_gene: TRBV5-4
d_gene: .
abundance: .
j_gene: TRBJ1-1

CDR3nt: TGTGCCACCAGGGAGGCCACCGGGGAGCTGTTTTTT
CDR3aa: CATREATGELFF
v_gene: TRBV6-5
d_gene: .
abundance: .
j_gene: TRBJ2-2

CDR3nt: TGTGCCAGCAGCCGGGGGGCAAACACCGAGCAGTACTTC
CDR3aa: CASSRGANTEQYF
v_gene: TRBV9
d_gene: .
abundance: .
j_gene: TRBJ2-7

CDR3nt: TGTGCCAGCAGCTTAGAAGTACTCCCGGATACGCAGTATTTT
CDR3aa: CASSLEVLPDTQYF
v_gene: TRBV7-2
d_gene: .
abundance: .
j_gene: TRBJ2-3

CDR3nt: TGCGCCAGCAGCTTGGCCGGCAGTAACTCCTACGAGCAGTACTTC
CDR3aa: CASSLAGSNSYEQYF
v_gene: TRBV5-1
d_gene: .
abundance: .
j_gene: TRBJ2-7

CDR3nt: TGTGCCAGCACTGCGCGCGGACAGGGCCCGTCCGAGCAGTACTTC
CDR3aa: CASTARGQGPSEQYF
v_gene: TRBV27
d_gene: TRBD1
abundance: once
j_gene: TRBJ2-7

CDR3nt: TGCAGCGGGAGGGGCGAGTCCTACGAGCAGTACTTC
CDR3aa: CSGRGESYEQYF
v_gene: TRBV29-1
d_gene: .
abundance: few
j_gene: TRBJ2-7

CDR3nt: TGTGCCAGCCAGATGGACTCAAACTACGAGCAGTACTTC
CDR3aa: CASQMDSNYEQYF
v_gene: TRBV28
d_gene: .
abundance: .
j_gene: TRBJ2-7

CDR3nt: TGCAGCGTTGAGAGGGTTGATAGCACAGATACGCAGTATTTT
CDR3aa: CSVERVDSTDTQYF
v_gene: TRBV29-1
d_gene: .
abundance: .
j_gene: TRBJ2-3

CDR3nt: TGTGCCAGCAGTCCAGGGGGGCAAGAGACCCAGTACTTC
CDR3aa: CASSPGGQETQYF
v_gene: TRBV27
d_gene: .
abundance: few
j_gene: TRBJ2-5